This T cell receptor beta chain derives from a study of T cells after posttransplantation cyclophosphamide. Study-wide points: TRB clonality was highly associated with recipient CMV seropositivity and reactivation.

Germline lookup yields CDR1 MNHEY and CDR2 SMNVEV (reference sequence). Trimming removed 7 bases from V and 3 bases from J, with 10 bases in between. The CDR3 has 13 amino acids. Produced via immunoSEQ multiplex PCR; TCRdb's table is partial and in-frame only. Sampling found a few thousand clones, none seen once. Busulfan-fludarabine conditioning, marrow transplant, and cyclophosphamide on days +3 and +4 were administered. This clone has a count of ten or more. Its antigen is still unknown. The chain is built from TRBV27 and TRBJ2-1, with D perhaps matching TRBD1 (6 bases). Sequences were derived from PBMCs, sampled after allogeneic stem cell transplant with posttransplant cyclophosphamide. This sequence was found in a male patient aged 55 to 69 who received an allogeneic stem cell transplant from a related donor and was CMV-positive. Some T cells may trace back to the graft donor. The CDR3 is CASNPTGYNEQFF. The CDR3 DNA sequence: TGTGCCAGCAACCCGACAGGCTACAATGAGCAGTTCTTC.